These 18 T cell receptor beta chains share one sample of origin, sequenced in a study of blood T cell repertoires in COVID-19. This table comes from immunoSEQ multiplex PCR, and its TCRdb copy is limited to in-frame clones, with some not included. The sample records around 290,000 clones, roughly 90% being singletons. Sequenced material: PBMCs or T cells enriched from blood (not recorded which). The receptor set was obtained from a young woman who had recovered from COVID-19.

The chain links TRBV27 to TRBJ2-5; 10 nucleotides agree with TRBD2. The CDR3 sequence is 20 residues long. The ends lost 1 base at V and 5 bases at J; junction bases unmatched: 19. Germline CDR1 is MNHEY and CDR2 is SMNVEV (reference sequence). The CDR3 is CASSLYGPRGSGGAGETQYF. CDR3 sequence (DNA): TGTGCCAGCAGTTTATATGGACCGAGAGGCAGCGGGGGGGCTGGGGAGACCCAGTACTTC.

This chain joins TRBV28 and TRBJ1-2; the D gene is possibly TRBD1 (5 bases). V shed 3 bases and J shed 4 bases, with 15 bases lying between them. CDR3 length: 15 residues. From germline, CDR1 is MDHEN and CDR2 SYDVKM. For the CDR3, the DNA is TGTGCCAGCAGTTTTCACAGGAATACCTTCTATGGCTACACCTTC. Translating it yields CASSFHRNTFYGYTF.

The rearrangement uses TRBV7-9 and TRBJ1-2; TRBD1 might be the D (5 bases). Looked up from germline, CDR1 is SEHNR and CDR2 is FQNEAQ (reference sequence). This CDR3 is 15 amino acids long. The V end lost 2 bases, the J end lost 4 bases, and 14 bases lay between the germline ends. DNA for the CDR3: TGTGCCAGCAGCTTACCCGTTCAGGGTTTCTATGGCTACACCTTC. The encoded protein is CASSLPVQGFYGYTF.

The CDR3 bases are TGCGCCAGCAGCTTACGTCTAGCCTACAATGAGCAGTTCTTC. This gives the protein CASSLRLAYNEQFF. This rearrangement joins TRBV5-1 to TRBJ2-1; D ambiguous. V dropped 2 bases and J dropped 2 bases, with 8 bases sitting between them. CDR3 length: 14 amino acids. CDR1 and CDR2 (germline): SGHRS, YFSETQ.

The rearrangement joins TRBV3-1 (or the pseudogene TRBV3-2) to TRBJ1-5; the match to TRBD1 covers 9 bases. The CDR3 runs to 15 residues. Germline V gives CDR1 LGHDT, CDR2 YNNKEL (reference sequence). V lost 6 bases to trimming and J lost 7 bases; unmatched junction nucleotides: 10. Here the CDR3 DNA reads TGTGCCAGCAGTATTGGGACAGGGTGGGAACAGCCCCAGCATTTT. Residues: CASSIGTGWEQPQHF.

The chain joins TRBV9 to TRBJ1-5; D is possibly TRBD1 (5 bases). CDR1 SGDLS and CDR2 YYNGEE come from the germline V gene. The V end was cut by 0 bases, the J end by 5 bases, with 15 bases between. The CDR3 has 16 amino acids. This CDR3 reads CASSVGWGGVDQPQHF. For the CDR3, the DNA is TGTGCCAGCAGCGTAGGATGGGGGGGGGTTGATCAGCCCCAGCATTTT.

The chain joins TRBV6-5 to TRBJ1-2; 7 nucleotides line up with TRBD1. The germline V gene has CDR1 MNHEY and CDR2 SVGAGI. This CDR3 has 16 residues. The J segment lost 3 bases and the V segment lost 4 bases, leaving 11 bases of the junction unmatched. For the CDR3, the DNA is TGTGCCAGCAGTTTAGGACAGGACGTCCCACACTATGGCTACACCTTC. This codes for CASSLGQDVPHYGYTF.

The chain has TRBV18 and TRBJ2-1; D might be TRBD2 (5 bases). The V gene lost 9 bases and the J gene lost 6 bases, with 18 bases spanning the gap. There are 14 residues in the CDR3. Germline values: CDR1 KGHSH, CDR2 LQKENI. The CDR3 here is CASSILGLRNEQFF. CDR3 bases: TGTGCCAGTAGTATACTAGGACTGCGCAATGAGCAGTTCTTC. Combining the CDR3 with reference TRBV18 and TRBJ2-1 gives the whole variable domain NAGVMQNPRHLVRRRGQEARLRCSPMKGHSHVYWYRQLPEEGLKFMVYLQKENIIDESGMPKERFSAEFPKEGPSILRIQQVVRGDSAAYFCASSILGLRNEQFFGPGTRLTVL.

The chain combines TRBV5-5 with TRBJ2-6; 9 bases fit TRBD1. Germline values: CDR1 SGHKS, CDR2 YYEKEE (reference sequence). The junction had 3 bases not matched to a gene; V was cut back by 4 bases and J by 4 bases. CDR3 length equals 15 residues. The CDR3 sequence is CASSGQGKGANVLTF. The CDR3 bases are TGTGCCAGCAGCGGACAGGGGAAAGGGGCCAACGTCCTGACTTTC.

The gene calls are TRBV30 and TRBJ2-5; 7 positions match TRBD1. The germline V gene encodes CDR1 GTSNPN and CDR2 SVGIG (reference sequence). The CDR3 runs 13 residues. After removal of 2 bases from V and 5 bases from J, the junction contained 5 bases not matched to a gene. Written as DNA, the CDR3 is TGTGCCTGGAGTCTACAGGGGATGGAGACCCAGTACTTC. Translated, it gives CAWSLQGMETQYF.

The J gene is TRBJ1-5, the V gene TRBV28, with TRBD1 matching over 7 bases. CDR3 length: 15 amino acids. Germline values: CDR1 MDHEN, CDR2 SYDVKM. The V gene end was trimmed by 8 bases and the J gene end by 3 bases; junction bases not matched to a gene: 10. CDR3 coding DNA: TGTGCCAGCTCTGACAGGGTAAAGAACAATCAGCCCCAGCATTTT. Protein product: CASSDRVKNNQPQHF.

This clone was detected once. The V gene is TRBV7-2, the J gene TRBJ2-3; D is uncertain. CDR3 size: 14 residues. The V gene lost 2 bases and the J gene lost 2 bases, with 8 bases spanning the gap. CDR1 SGHTA and CDR2 FQGNSA come from the germline V gene. This CDR3 reads CASSLSRATDTQYF. The CDR3 region has the DNA TGTGCCAGCAGCTTATCACGAGCCACAGATACGCAGTATTTT. Together with reference TRBV7-2 and TRBJ2-3, the CDR3 gives the full variable domain: GAGVSQSPSNKVTEKGKDVELRCDPISGHTALYWYRQSLGQGLEFLIYFQGNSAPDKSGLPSDRFSAERTGGSVSTLTIQRTQQEDSAVYLCASSLSRATDTQYFGPGTRLTVL.

The chain couples TRBV7-3 to TRBJ1-1; 9 bases fit TRBD1. After removal of 5 bases from V and 6 bases from J, the junction contained 4 bases not matched to a gene. The CDR3 sequence is 13 residues long. Germline V gene sequence: CDR1 SGHTA, CDR2 FQGTGA. CDR3 DNA: TGTGCCAGCAGCCCGACAGGGGGATCTGAAGCTTTCTTT. Translating it yields CASSPTGGSEAFF.

The chain recombines TRBV10-3 with TRBJ1-5; 8 positions agree with TRBD1. With V trimmed by 8 bases and J by 4 bases, 4 bases remained unmatched. Germline V gene data show CDR1 as ENHRY and CDR2 as SYGVKD. The CDR3 totals 13 residues. Here the CDR3 reads CAIGTGINQPQHF. CDR3 in DNA: TGTGCCATCGGGACAGGTATTAATCAGCCCCAGCATTTT.

DNA of the CDR3: TGTGCCAGCACCTGGACAGCGGAGAACACTGAAGCTTTCTTT. Translated: CASTWTAENTEAFF. V and J are TRBV6-5 and TRBJ1-1; possibly TRBD1 for D (6 bases). Trimming took 7 bases from V and 1 from J, leaving 13 bases between them. The CDR3 consists of 14 residues. CDR1 is MNHEY, CDR2 SVGAGI, per germline.

This clone was seen once. The chain joins TRBV11-2 to TRBJ2-5; D might be TRBD1 (6 bases). This CDR3 contains 16 residues. V was cut by 1 base and J by 4 bases, with 16 bases left in between. Germline lookup yields CDR1 SGHAT and CDR2 FQNNGV. The CDR3 is CASSLVGAAEGETQYF. CDR3 DNA sequence: TGTGCCAGCAGCTTAGTGGGGGCCGCCGAAGGAGAGACCCAGTACTTC.

This clone was recorded a few times. The J gene is TRBJ1-2, the V gene TRBV7-3, with 8 bases aligning to TRBD1. CDR3 length: 13 residues. Per the germline V gene, CDR1 is SGHTA and CDR2 is FQGTGA. V lost 3 bases and J lost 8; bases outside the gene matches: 5. CDR3 in DNA: TGTGCCAGCAGCTTCGGACAGGGCGGCGGCTACACCTTC. Amino acid sequence: CASSFGQGGGYTF.

V and J are TRBV28 and TRBJ1-1; D may be TRBD1 (6 bases). CDR1 and CDR2 from the germline V gene are MDHEN and SYDVKM. The CDR3 covers 15 residues. Trimming pared 5 bases from V and 7 bases from J, leaving 20 bases between. The CDR3 protein is CASSLLTGGGFEAFF. Here the CDR3 DNA reads TGTGCCAGCAGTCTTCTGACAGGCGGGGGTTTTGAAGCTTTCTTT. Supplemented by reference TRBV28 and TRBJ1-1, the full variable domain reads DVKVTQSSRYLVKRTGEKVFLECVQDMDHENMFWYRQDPGLGLRLIYFSYDVKMKEKGDIPEGYSVSREKKERFSLILESASTNQTSMYLCASSLLTGGGFEAFFGQGTRLTVV.